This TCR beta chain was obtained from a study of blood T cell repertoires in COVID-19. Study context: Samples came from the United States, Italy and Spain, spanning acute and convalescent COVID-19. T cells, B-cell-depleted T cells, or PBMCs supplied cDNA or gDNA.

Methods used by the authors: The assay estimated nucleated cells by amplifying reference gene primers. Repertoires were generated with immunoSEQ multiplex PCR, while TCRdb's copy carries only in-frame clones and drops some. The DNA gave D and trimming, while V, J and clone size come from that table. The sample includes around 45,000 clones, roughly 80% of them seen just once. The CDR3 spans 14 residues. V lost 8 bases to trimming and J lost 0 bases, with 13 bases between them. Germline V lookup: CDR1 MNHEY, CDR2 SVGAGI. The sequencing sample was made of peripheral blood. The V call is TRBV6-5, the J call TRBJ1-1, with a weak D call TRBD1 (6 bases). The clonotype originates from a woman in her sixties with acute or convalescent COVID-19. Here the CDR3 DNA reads TGTGCCAGCCGAGGTCAGGGGTTGAACACTGAAGCTTTCTTT. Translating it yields CASRGQGLNTEAFF.